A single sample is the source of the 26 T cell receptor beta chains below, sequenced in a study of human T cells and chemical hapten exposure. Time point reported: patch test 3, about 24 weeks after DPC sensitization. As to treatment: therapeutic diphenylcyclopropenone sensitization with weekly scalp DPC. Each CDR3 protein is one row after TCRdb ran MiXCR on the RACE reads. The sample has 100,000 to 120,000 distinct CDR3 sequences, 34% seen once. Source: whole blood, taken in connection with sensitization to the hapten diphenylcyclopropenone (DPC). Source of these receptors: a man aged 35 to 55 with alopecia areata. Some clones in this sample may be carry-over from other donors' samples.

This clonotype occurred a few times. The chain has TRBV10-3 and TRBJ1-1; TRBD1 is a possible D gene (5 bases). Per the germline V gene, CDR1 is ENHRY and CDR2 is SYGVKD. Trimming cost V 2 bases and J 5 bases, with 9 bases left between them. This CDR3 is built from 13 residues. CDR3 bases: TGTGCCATCAGTGAGACGGGGGGGACTGAAGCTTTCTTT. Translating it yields CAISETGGTEAFF.

The CDR3 protein is CASSLSSERAQTQYF. CDR3 bases: TGTGCCAGCAGCTTAAGTAGCGAGCGGGCCCAAACGCAGTATTTT. The chain recombines TRBV7-2 with TRBJ2-3, with D maybe TRBD2 (6 bases). Germline assignment: CDR1 SGHTA and CDR2 FQGNSA. V shed 2 bases and J shed 9 bases, with 18 bases lying between them. The CDR3 consists of 15 residues.

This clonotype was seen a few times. The DNA of the CDR3 is TGCGCCAGCAGCTTAAATCTAGCGGGAGGCACAGATACGCAGTATTTT. It codes for CASSLNLAGGTDTQYF. The chain couples TRBV4-3 to TRBJ2-3, with 10 bases matching TRBD2. Germline CDR1 and CDR2: LGHNA and YSLEER. This CDR3 has 16 amino acids. Trimming took 5 bases from V and 1 from J; bases not matched to a gene: 6.

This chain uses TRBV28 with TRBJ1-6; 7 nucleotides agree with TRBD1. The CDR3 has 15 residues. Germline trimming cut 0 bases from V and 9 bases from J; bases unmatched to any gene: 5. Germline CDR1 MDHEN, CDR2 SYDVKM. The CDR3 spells CASSLWGTAGSPLHF. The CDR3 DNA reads TGTGCCAGCAGTTTATGGGGGACAGCCGGTTCACCCCTCCACTTT.

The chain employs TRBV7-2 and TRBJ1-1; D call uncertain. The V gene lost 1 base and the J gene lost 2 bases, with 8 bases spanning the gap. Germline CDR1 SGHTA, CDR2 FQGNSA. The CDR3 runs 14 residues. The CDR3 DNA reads TGTGCCAGCAGCTTAGTCCGCGCTAACACTGAAGCTTTCTTT. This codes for CASSLVRANTEAFF.

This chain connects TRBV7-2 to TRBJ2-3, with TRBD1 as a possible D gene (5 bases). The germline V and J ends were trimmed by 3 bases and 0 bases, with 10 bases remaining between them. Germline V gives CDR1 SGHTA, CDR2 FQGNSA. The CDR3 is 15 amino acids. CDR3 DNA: TGTGCCAGCAGCTTGCAGGGCTTTAGCACAGATACGCAGTATTTT. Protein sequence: CASSLQGFSTDTQYF.

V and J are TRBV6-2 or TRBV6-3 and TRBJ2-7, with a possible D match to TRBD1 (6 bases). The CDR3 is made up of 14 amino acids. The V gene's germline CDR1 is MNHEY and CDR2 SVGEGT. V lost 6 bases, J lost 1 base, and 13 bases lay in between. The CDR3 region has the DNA TGTGCCAGCAGCCCCGGGACACAGTCCTACGAGCAGTACGTC. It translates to CASSPGTQSYEQYV.

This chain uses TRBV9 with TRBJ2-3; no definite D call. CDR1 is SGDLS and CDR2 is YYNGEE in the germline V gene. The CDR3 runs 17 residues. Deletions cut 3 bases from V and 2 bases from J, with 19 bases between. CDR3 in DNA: TGTGCCAGCAGCGACCCCCTAAACGGCTCCTACACAGATACGCAGTATTTT. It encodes CASSDPLNGSYTDTQYF.

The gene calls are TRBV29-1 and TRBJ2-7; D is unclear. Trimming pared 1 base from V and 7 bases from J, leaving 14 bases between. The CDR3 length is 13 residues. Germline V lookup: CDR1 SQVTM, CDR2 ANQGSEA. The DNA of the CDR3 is TGCAGCGTTGAAGGGGGAATAGGAGCGGAGCAGTACTTC. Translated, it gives CSVEGGIGAEQYF.

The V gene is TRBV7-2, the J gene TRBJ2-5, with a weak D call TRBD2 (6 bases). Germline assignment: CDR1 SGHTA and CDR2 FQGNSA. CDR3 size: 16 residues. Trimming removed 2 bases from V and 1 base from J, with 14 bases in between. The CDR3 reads CASSLRASVSQETQYF. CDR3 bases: TGTGCCAGCAGCTTACGTGCTAGCGTATCCCAAGAGACCCAGTACTTC.

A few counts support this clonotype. The DNA of the CDR3 is TGCAGTGCTAGAGAAGCCCTAGCGGGACGAAATGAGCAGTTCTTC. Translating it yields CSAREALAGRNEQFF. The rearrangement uses TRBV20-1 and TRBJ2-1, with 9 positions matching TRBD2. With 0 bases clipped from V and 7 bases from J, the junction kept 7 bases outside the gene matches. Germline CDR1 is DFQATT and CDR2 is SNEGSKA (reference sequence). This CDR3 comprises 15 residues.

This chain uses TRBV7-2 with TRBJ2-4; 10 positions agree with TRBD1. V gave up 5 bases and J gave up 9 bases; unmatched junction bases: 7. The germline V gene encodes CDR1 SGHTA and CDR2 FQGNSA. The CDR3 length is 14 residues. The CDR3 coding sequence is TGTGCCAGCAGCCCTGGACAGGGGGGTGTCATTCAGTACTTC. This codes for CASSPGQGGVIQYF.

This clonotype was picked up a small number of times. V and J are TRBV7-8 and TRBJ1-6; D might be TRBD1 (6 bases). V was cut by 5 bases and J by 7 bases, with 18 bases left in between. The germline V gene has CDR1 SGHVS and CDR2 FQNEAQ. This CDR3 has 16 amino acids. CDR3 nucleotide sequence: TGTGCCAGCAGCACTGTGCCGGGACAATCGAATTCACCCCTCCACTTT. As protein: CASSTVPGQSNSPLHF.

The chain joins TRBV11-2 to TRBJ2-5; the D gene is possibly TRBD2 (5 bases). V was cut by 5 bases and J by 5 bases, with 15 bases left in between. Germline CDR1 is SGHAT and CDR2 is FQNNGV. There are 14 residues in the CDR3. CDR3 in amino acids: CASSLGLQRETQYF. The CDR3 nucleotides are TGTGCCAGCAGCCTCGGACTCCAACGGGAGACCCAGTACTTC.

The CDR3 DNA is TGTGCCAGCAGCCCCCGGGCCGGCGCCAATGAGCAGTTCTTC. Encoded protein: CASSPRAGANEQFF. This chain links TRBV3-1 with TRBJ2-1, with D unresolved. The germline V and J ends were trimmed by 4 bases and 6 bases, with 13 bases remaining between them. CDR1 and CDR2 (germline): LGHDT, YNNKEL (reference sequence). CDR3 size: 14 residues.

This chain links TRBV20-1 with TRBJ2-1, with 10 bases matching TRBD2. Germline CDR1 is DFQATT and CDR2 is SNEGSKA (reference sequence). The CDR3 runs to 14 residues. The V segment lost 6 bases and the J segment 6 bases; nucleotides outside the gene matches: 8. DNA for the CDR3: TGCAGTGCCCCCCCGGGACTAGCGTCCAATGAGCAGTTCTTC. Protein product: CSAPPGLASNEQFF.

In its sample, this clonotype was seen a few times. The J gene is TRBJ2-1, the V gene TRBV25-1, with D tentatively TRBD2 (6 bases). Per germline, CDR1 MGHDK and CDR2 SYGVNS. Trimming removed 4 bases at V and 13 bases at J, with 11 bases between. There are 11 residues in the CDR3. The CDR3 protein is CASSGGEGQFF. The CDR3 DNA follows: TGTGCCAGCAGTGGGGGGGAAGGTCAGTTCTTC.

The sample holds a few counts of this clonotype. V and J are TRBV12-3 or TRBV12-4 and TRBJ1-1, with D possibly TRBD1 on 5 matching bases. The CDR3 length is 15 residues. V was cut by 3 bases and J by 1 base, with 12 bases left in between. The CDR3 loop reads CASSFLGLTNTEAFF. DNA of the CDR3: TGTGCCAGCAGTTTTTTGGGACTGACGAACACTGAAGCTTTCTTT.

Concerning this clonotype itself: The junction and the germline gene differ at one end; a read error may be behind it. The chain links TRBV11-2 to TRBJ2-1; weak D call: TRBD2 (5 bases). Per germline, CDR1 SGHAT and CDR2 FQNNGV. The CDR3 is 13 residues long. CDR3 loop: CAGSGLSYNEQFF. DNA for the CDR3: TGTGCCGGCAGCGGCCTATCTTACAATGAGCAGTTCTTC.

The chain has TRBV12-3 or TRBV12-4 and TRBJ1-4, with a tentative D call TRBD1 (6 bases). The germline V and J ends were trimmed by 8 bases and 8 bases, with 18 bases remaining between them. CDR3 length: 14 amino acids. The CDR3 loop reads CASSYVGAGEKLFF. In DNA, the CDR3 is TGTGCCAGCTCTTACGTGGGGGCCGGAGAAAAACTGTTTTTT.

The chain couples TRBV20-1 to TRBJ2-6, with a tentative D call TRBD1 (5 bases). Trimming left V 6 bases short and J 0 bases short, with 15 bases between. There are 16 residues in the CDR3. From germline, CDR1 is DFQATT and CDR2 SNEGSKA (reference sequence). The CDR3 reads CSAKTAILSGANVLTF. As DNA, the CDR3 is TGCAGTGCCAAGACAGCTATACTCTCTGGGGCCAACGTCCTGACTTTC.

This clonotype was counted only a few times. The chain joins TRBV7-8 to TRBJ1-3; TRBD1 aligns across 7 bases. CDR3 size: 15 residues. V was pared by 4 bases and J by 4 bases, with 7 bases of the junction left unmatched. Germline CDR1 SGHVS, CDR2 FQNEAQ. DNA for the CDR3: TGTGCCAGCAGCTCCCCGACAGGGTTGGGAAACACCATATATTTT. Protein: CASSSPTGLGNTIYF.

This CDR3 reads CASSLVGKGTDTQYF. The CDR3 coding sequence is TGTGCCAGCAGCTTGGTAGGGAAGGGCACAGATACGCAGTATTTT. The chain combines TRBV5-5 with TRBJ2-3; no clear D gene. With 0 bases removed from V and 1 base from J, the gap between germline ends came to 9 bases. Looked up from germline, CDR1 is SGHKS and CDR2 is YYEKEE (reference sequence). The CDR3 is 15 amino acids.

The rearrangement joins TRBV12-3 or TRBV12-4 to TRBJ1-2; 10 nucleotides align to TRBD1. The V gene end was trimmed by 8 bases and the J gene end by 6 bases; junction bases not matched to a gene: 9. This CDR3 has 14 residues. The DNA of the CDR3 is TGTGCCAGCGGACGCGGGACAGGGGTGGATGGCTACACCTTC. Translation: CASGRGTGVDGYTF.

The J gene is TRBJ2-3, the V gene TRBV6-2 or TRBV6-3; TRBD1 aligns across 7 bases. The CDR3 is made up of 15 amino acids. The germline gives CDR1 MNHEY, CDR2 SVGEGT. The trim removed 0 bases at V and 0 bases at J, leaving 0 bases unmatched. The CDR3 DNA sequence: TGTGCCAGCAGTTACTCGGGACAGAGCACAGATACGCAGTATTTT. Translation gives CASSYSGQSTDTQYF.

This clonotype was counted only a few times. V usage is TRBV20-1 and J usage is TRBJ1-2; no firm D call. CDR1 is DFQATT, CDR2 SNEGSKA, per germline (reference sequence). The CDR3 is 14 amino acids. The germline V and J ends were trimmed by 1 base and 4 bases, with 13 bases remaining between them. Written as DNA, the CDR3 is TGCAGTGCTAGAGGGGGAGGGCTGATCTATGGCTACACCTTC. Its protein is CSARGGGLIYGYTF.